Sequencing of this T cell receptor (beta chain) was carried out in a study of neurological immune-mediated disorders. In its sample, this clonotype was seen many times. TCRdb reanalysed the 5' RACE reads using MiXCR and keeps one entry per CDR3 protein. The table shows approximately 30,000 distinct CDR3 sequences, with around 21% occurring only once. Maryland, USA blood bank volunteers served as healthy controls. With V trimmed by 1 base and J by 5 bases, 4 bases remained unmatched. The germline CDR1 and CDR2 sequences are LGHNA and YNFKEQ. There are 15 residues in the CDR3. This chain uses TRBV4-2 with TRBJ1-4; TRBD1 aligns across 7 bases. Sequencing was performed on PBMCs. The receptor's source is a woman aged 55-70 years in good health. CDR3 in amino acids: CASSQVGTENEKLFF. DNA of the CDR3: TGTGCCAGCAGCCAAGTTGGGACAGAGAATGAAAAACTGTTTTTT.